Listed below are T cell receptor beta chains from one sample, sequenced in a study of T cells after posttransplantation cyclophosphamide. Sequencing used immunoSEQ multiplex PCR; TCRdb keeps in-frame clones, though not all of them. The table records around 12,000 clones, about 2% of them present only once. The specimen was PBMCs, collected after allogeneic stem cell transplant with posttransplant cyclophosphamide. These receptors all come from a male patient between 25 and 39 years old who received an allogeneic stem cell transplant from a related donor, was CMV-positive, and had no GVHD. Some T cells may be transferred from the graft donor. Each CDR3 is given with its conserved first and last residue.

CDR3: CASSEVAGTGREQYF
V: TRBV2
J: TRBJ2-7

CDR3: CSVEWQGSSYEQYF
V: TRBV29-1
J: TRBJ2-7

CDR3: CASSTGGPRNEQFF
V: TRBV14
J: TRBJ2-1

CDR3: CASSLLGTGVYEQYF
V: TRBV7-8
J: TRBJ2-7

CDR3: CASSPAHRGGVTEAFF
V: TRBV18
J: TRBJ1-1

CDR3: CATGRGSDTEAFF
V: TRBV15
J: TRBJ1-1

CDR3: CASSLHRGWAEQYF
V: TRBV6-6
J: TRBJ2-7

CDR3: CASSSVNRVSEQFF
V: TRBV27
J: TRBJ2-1

CDR3: CASSDSAGRGDIQYF
V: TRBV7-6
J: TRBJ2-4

CDR3: CASSEWGQGTKNIQYF
V: TRBV2
J: TRBJ2-4

CDR3: CASSLDRASYNEQFF
V: TRBV5-4
J: TRBJ2-1

CDR3: CASSEQGYGYTF
V: TRBV2
J: TRBJ1-2

CDR3: CASSEARGITDTQYF
V: TRBV2
J: TRBJ2-3

CDR3: CASSLVPAGTSYEQYF
V: TRBV7-2
J: TRBJ2-7

CDR3: CASSFYGLVDTQYF
V: TRBV7-7
J: TRBJ2-3

CDR3: CASSERTGLNNEQFF
V: TRBV9
J: TRBJ2-1

CDR3: CASSLWTADSGNTIYF
V: TRBV5-1
J: TRBJ1-3

CDR3: CASSPVRLRTALPKRATYEQYF
V: TRBV28
J: TRBJ2-7

CDR3: CASSLLAGEDETQYF
V: TRBV7-8
J: TRBJ2-5

CDR3: CASSQDAGGPYEQYF
V: TRBV4-2
J: TRBJ2-7

CDR3: CASSLGLNDGYTF
V: TRBV7-9
J: TRBJ1-2

CDR3: CAISTEFATNEKLFF
V: TRBV10-3
J: TRBJ1-4

CDR3: CASSQERLRDRGSGAPGELFF
V: TRBV4-1
J: TRBJ2-2

CDR3: CASSDRRGSPWDTIYF
V: TRBV6-4
J: TRBJ1-3

CDR3: CASSQYSLVTGTYNSPLHF
V: TRBV18
J: TRBJ1-6

CDR3: CASSLLSDKRETQYF
V: TRBV5-1
J: TRBJ2-5

CDR3: CASSLTSGYAGYTF
V: TRBV11-2
J: TRBJ1-2

CDR3: CASSPGTSGMGNEQFF
V: TRBV5-1
J: TRBJ2-1

CDR3: CSVRIDSLNTEAFF
V: TRBV29-1
J: TRBJ1-1

CDR3: CASSSGTGRAEQYF
V: TRBV7-6
J: TRBJ2-7

CDR3: CASSESTLGRGLETQYF
V: TRBV10-1
J: TRBJ2-5

CDR3: CASSRGLEETQYF
V: TRBV18
J: TRBJ2-5

CDR3: CASSSRPSQGGNEQFF
V: TRBV5-1
J: TRBJ2-1

CDR3: CASSSGQGGVQNIQYF
V: TRBV5-4
J: TRBJ2-4

CDR3: CASSLDRGLYEQYF
V: TRBV2
J: TRBJ2-7

CDR3: CASSPSGQGDTQYF
V: TRBV7-9
J: TRBJ2-3

CDR3: CASSTAGAWDEQFF
V: TRBV27
J: TRBJ2-1

CDR3: CASSEGRVRNSPLHF
V: TRBV19
J: TRBJ1-6

CDR3: CASSLASPSHTEAFF
V: TRBV7-2
J: TRBJ1-1

CDR3: CASSRASGRATNEQFF
V: TRBV4-3
J: TRBJ2-1

CDR3: CASSFSLAVYNEQFF
V: TRBV5-1
J: TRBJ2-1

CDR3: CAISTGQGGNTEAFF
V: TRBV10-3
J: TRBJ1-1

CDR3: CAWSVSGWYGYTF
V: TRBV30
J: TRBJ1-2

CDR3: CASSYAGTYQETQYF
V: TRBV6-5
J: TRBJ2-5

CDR3: CASSEGLAYTGELFF
V: TRBV6-1
J: TRBJ2-2

CDR3: CASTRGTGVYGYTF
V: TRBV19
J: TRBJ1-2

CDR3: CASSLRDRANTEAFF
V: TRBV7-9
J: TRBJ1-1

CDR3: CASSSLRGYEQYF
V: TRBV7-3
J: TRBJ2-7

CDR3: CAWSPGVGTQYF
V: TRBV30
J: TRBJ2-5

CDR3: CAWRIQGPDPHGYF
V: TRBV30
J: TRBJ2-5